A single T cell receptor beta chain is shown here with its context. Researchers reported that TCR beta cDNA libraries carried unique molecular identifiers. TCRdb recomputed calls from the PCR reads with MiXCR, one row per CDR3 protein. Counted here are 800,000 to 950,000 distinct CDR3 sequences, roughly 50% occurring once; the ten biggest clones make up approximately 4.5%. The data stem from a study of post-analysis software for immune sequencing data. The receptor was derived from a girl aged 5-17 years with multiple sclerosis. The sequencing sample was made of blood.

CDR3 loop: CASSKGTGGEETQYF. The CDR3 DNA reads TGCGCCAGCAGCAAGGGGACAGGGGGCGAAGAGACCCAGTACTTC. This rearrangement joins TRBV5-1 to TRBJ2-5, with TRBD1 matching over 12 bases. The germline CDR1 and CDR2 sequences are SGHRS and YFSETQ. V was pared by 4 bases and J by 3 bases, with 4 bases of the junction left unmatched. The CDR3 is 15 residues long. The whole variable domain, filled in from reference TRBV5-1 and TRBJ2-5, reads KAGVTQTPRYLIKTRGQQVTLSCSPISGHRSVSWYQQTPGQGLQFLFEYFSETQRNKGNFPGRFSGRQFSNSRSEMNVSTLELGDSALYLCASSKGTGGEETQYFGPGTRLLVL.